A single sample gave rise to the 23 T cell receptor beta chains below, sequenced in a study of blood T cell repertoires in COVID-19 (TCRdb year 2020). The library relied on the immunoSEQ multiplex PCR assay. TCRdb provides this immuneACCESS table in a form limited to in-frame rearrangements. Some clones are lacking; in checked studies, under half of them reflect an unresolved V gene, and why the rest are absent is not known. The sample table shows 200,000 to 300,000 clones, and around 81% are seen once. The ten most abundant clones make up approximately 6.3% of the sample. Material: peripheral blood. The receptors derive from a woman aged 55-70 years with active or convalescent COVID-19.

The rearrangement links TRBV18 to TRBJ2-7; no definite D call. V was pared by 2 bases and J by 3 bases, with 11 bases between. Germline CDR1 and CDR2: KGHSH and LQKENI. This CDR3 is built from 14 residues. CDR3 coding DNA: TGTGCCAGCTCACCATCTGAGAGTAACTACGAGCAGTACTTC. As protein: CASSPSESNYEQYF.

Note on this clone: Other DNA sequences in this sample translate to the same CDR3. This chain uses TRBV5-1 with TRBJ2-6; weak D call: TRBD1 (5 bases). From germline, CDR1 is SGHRS and CDR2 YFSETQ. This CDR3 has 15 residues. Trimming removed 4 bases from V and 1 base from J, with 9 bases in between. The CDR3 bases are TGCGCCAGCAGCCCGCCAGGGTCTGGGGCCAACGTCCTGACTTTC. Protein sequence: CASSPPGSGANVLTF.

The chain has TRBV18 and TRBJ1-2, with D uncertain. CDR3 length equals 13 residues. Germline CDR1 reads KGHSH; CDR2 reads LQKENI. V lost 4 bases and J lost 5, with 11 bases in between. CDR3 in DNA: TGTGCCAGCTCACGCCAGGAAAATTATGGCTACACCTTC. Its translation: CASSRQENYGYTF.

This clone appeared a few times. The chain has TRBV5-1 and TRBJ1-6; D remains ambiguous. Trimming cost V 2 bases and J 8 bases, with 14 bases left between them. Germline assignment: CDR1 SGHRS and CDR2 YFSETQ. The CDR3 contains 15 residues. The CDR3 nucleotides read TGCGCCAGCAGCTTTGGATCCAGGTCGGATTCACCCCTCCACTTT. It specifies CASSFGSRSDSPLHF.

This chain joins TRBV12-3 or TRBV12-4 and TRBJ1-2; D is uncertain. The CDR3 loop spans 12 amino acids. V lost 6 bases to trimming and J lost 7 bases, with 12 bases between them. Written as DNA, the CDR3 is TGTGCCAGCAGCCCCGGGGTTTTTGGCTACACCTTC. Translation: CASSPGVFGYTF.

The chain uses TRBV3-1 (or the pseudogene TRBV3-2) and TRBJ2-2, with 7 bases fitting TRBD1. The CDR3 covers 15 residues. Germline V CDR1 and CDR2: LGHDT, YNNKEL (reference sequence). The V and J ends lost 8 bases and 4 bases, in that order; junction bases with no gene match: 10. The CDR3 sequence is CASSRRRGLTGELFF. CDR3 nucleotide sequence: TGTGCCAGCTCCCGGAGAAGGGGGCTCACCGGGGAGCTGTTTTTT.

The CDR3 sequence: CASSPPGLAGVTDTQYF. The CDR3 DNA reads as TGTGCCAGCAGCCCCCCCGGACTAGCGGGGGTCACAGATACGCAGTATTTT. The genes are TRBV5-4 and TRBJ2-3, with 13 nucleotides matching TRBD2. Germline loops: CDR1 SGHNT, CDR2 YYREEE (reference sequence). Germline trimming cut 4 bases from V and 2 bases from J; bases unmatched to any gene: 7. The CDR3 runs 17 residues.

This clone was picked up a small number of times. The chain employs TRBV11-2 and TRBJ1-6; D not resolved. The CDR3 loop spans 15 amino acids. Germline-derived CDR1 and CDR2 are SGHAT and FQNNGV. Trimming pared 1 base from V and 10 bases from J, leaving 14 bases between. CDR3: CASSLGNSPLSPLHF. The CDR3 bases are TGTGCCAGCAGCTTAGGAAACAGCCCCTTGTCACCCCTCCACTTT.

The chain recombines TRBV5-1 with TRBJ2-3, with 11 bases identical to TRBD2. Germline V gene data show CDR1 as SGHRS and CDR2 as YFSETQ. Trimming cost V 4 bases and J 2 bases; bases outside gene matches: 6. The CDR3 runs to 16 residues. CDR3 DNA: TGCGCCAGCAGCCAGGGACTAGCGGCTCACACAGATACGCAGTATTTT. This gives the protein CASSQGLAAHTDTQYF. Full variable domain (rest looked up from reference TRBV5-1 and TRBJ2-3): KAGVTQTPRYLIKTRGQQVTLSCSPISGHRSVSWYQQTPGQGLQFLFEYFSETQRNKGNFPGRFSGRQFSNSRSEMNVSTLELGDSALYLCASSQGLAAHTDTQYFGPGTRLTVL.

The chain couples TRBV5-1 to TRBJ2-3, with TRBD2 matching 10 bases. The CDR3 covers 15 residues. V was clipped by 0 bases and J by 4 bases; unmatched bases: 2. Germline-derived CDR1 and CDR2 are SGHRS and YFSETQ. CDR3: CASSLERGGSDTQYF. In nucleotides, the CDR3 is TGCGCCAGCAGCTTGGAGCGGGGGGGATCAGATACGCAGTATTTT.

The gene calls are TRBV14 and TRBJ2-2, with D possibly TRBD1 on 6 matching bases. Trimming took 0 bases from V and 6 from J, leaving 14 bases between them. The CDR3 sequence is 16 residues long. The germline V gene has CDR1 SGHDN and CDR2 FVKESK. The CDR3 sequence is CASSQDPYRQAGELFF. The DNA of the CDR3 is TGTGCCAGCAGCCAAGACCCCTATCGACAGGCCGGGGAGCTGTTTTTT.

In this sample, this clone turned up once. The chain carries TRBV3-1 (or the pseudogene TRBV3-2) and TRBJ1-1, with unresolved D. V was trimmed by 0 bases and J by 5 bases, leaving 7 bases between them. The CDR3 runs 13 residues. The V gene's germline CDR1 is LGHDT and CDR2 YNNKEL (reference sequence). CDR3 nucleotide sequence: TGTGCCAGCAGCCAAGAAGCTGTGACTGAAGCTTTCTTT. It codes for CASSQEAVTEAFF.

The J gene is TRBJ2-3, the V gene TRBV12-5, with D unclear. V gave up 0 bases and J gave up 0 bases, with 7 bases separating them. The CDR3 runs to 15 residues. Germline values: CDR1 LGHNT, CDR2 FRNRAP. The CDR3 reads CASGLVTESTDTQYF. CDR3 sequence (DNA): TGTGCTAGTGGTTTGGTAACGGAGAGCACAGATACGCAGTATTTT.

CDR3 protein: CASSVRGRAASDEQYF. The DNA of the CDR3 is TGTGCCAGTAGTGTAAGGGGGAGGGCCGCCTCTGACGAGCAGTACTTC. The V and J genes are TRBV19 and TRBJ2-7, with a possible D match to TRBD2 (7 bases). The CDR3 covers 16 residues. In germline, CDR1 is LNHDA, CDR2 SQIVND (reference sequence). Trimming took off 5 bases at V and 5 bases at J, with 22 bases between the two ends.

The chain couples TRBV2 to TRBJ1-1, with 11 bases aligning to TRBD1. CDR3 length: 13 residues. CDR1 and CDR2 from the germline V gene are SNHLY and FYNNEI. Germline trimming cut 6 bases from V and 6 bases from J; bases unmatched to any gene: 3. CDR3 residues: CASSWDRGAEAFF. The CDR3 nucleotides read TGTGCCAGCAGCTGGGACAGGGGGGCTGAAGCTTTCTTT.

The chain is built from TRBV5-5 and TRBJ2-7; D uncertain. In germline, CDR1 is SGHKS, CDR2 YYEKEE (reference sequence). V gave up 4 bases and J gave up 3 bases, with 8 bases separating them. The CDR3 sequence is 12 residues long. The CDR3, as DNA: TGTGCCAGCAGCGGAGACTTCTACGAGCAGTACTTC. Its protein product is CASSGDFYEQYF.

The chain combines TRBV5-1 with TRBJ1-6; D not certain. The CDR3 consists of 14 residues. Germline CDR1 reads SGHRS; CDR2 reads YFSETQ. Trimming pared 1 base from V and 7 bases from J, leaving 9 bases between. CDR3: CASSLSNENSPLHF. The CDR3 DNA is TGCGCCAGCAGCTTGTCGAACGAGAATTCACCCCTCCACTTT.

This sequence joins TRBV5-1 and TRBJ2-2; 14 nucleotides match TRBD2. Per the germline V gene, CDR1 is SGHRS and CDR2 is YFSETQ. This CDR3 spans 17 amino acids. The V segment lost 4 bases and the J segment 5 bases; nucleotides outside the gene matches: 7. Written as DNA, the CDR3 is TGCGCCAGCAGCGGCAGACTAGCGGGGGGGTCTACCGGGGAGCTGTTTTTT. It is translated as CASSGRLAGGSTGELFF.

The chain carries TRBV3-1 (or the pseudogene TRBV3-2) and TRBJ2-1, with 10 bases aligning to TRBD2. Trimming cost V 3 bases and J 5 bases; bases outside gene matches: 10. The CDR3 totals 17 residues. Looked up from germline, CDR1 is LGHDT and CDR2 is YNNKEL (reference sequence). DNA for the CDR3: TGTGCCAGCAGCCATAATAAACTAGCGGGGAGGGACAATGAGCAGTTCTTC. Encoded protein: CASSHNKLAGRDNEQFF.

To note about this clone: One end of the junction is discordant with germline, which a read error may explain. V and J are TRBV6-5 and TRBJ1-6, with unresolved D. Germline CDR1 reads MNHEY; CDR2 reads SVGAGI. The CDR3 is 12 residues long. As DNA, the CDR3 is TGTGCCAGCAGTTCCTTTAATTCACCCCTCCACTTT. This translates into CASSSFNSPLHF.

The V gene is TRBV4-1, the J gene TRBJ2-5; 9 bases align to TRBD2. The germline V gene encodes CDR1 MGHRA and CDR2 YSYEKL. CDR3 length equals 17 residues. Trimming removed 1 base from V and 5 bases from J; junction bases left unmatched: 11. CDR3 nucleotide sequence: TGCGCCAGCAGCCAAGTTTTGACTAGCGGCCTACGTGAGACCCAGTACTTC. Translating gives CASSQVLTSGLRETQYF.

V gene TRBV24-1 combines with J gene TRBJ2-1; D unclear. Trimming took 5 bases from V and 2 from J, leaving 9 bases between them. The germline V gene has CDR1 KGHDR and CDR2 SFDVKD. This CDR3 region has 14 residues. This chain's CDR3 is CATSAPVAYNEQFF. The CDR3 DNA sequence: TGTGCCACCAGTGCTCCGGTGGCCTACAATGAGCAGTTCTTC.

CDR3 amino acids: CAWRREGRTGELFF. CDR3 bases: TGTGCCTGGAGGCGGGAGGGCCGGACCGGGGAGCTGTTTTTT. The rearrangement joins TRBV30 to TRBJ2-2; 9 nucleotides line up with TRBD2. The trim removed 3 bases at V and 5 bases at J, leaving 4 bases unmatched. The CDR3 loop spans 14 amino acids. The germline V gene has CDR1 GTSNPN and CDR2 SVGIG (reference sequence).